The subject of this entry is one T cell receptor (beta chain). Its target is not known. Germline trimming cut 5 bases from V and 6 bases from J; bases unmatched to any gene: 11. The CDR3 is 16 amino acids. Germline CDR1 reads SGHNT; CDR2 reads YYREEE (reference sequence). This entry comes from a study of shared clonotypes between healthy human individuals. Terminally differentiated effector memory CD45RA+ cells were excluded from the naive CD8 cells, which were CD45RO-negative and positively selected for CCR7. Under the authors' procedure: Filtering differed since immunoSEQ provided only junctions, with no quality scores. Assay used: immunoSEQ multiplex PCR; TCRdb lists only in-frame clones, some missing. V and J calls and clone size follow that table, whereas D and trimming were derived from the DNA. The sample holds roughly 1,800,000 clones, about 95% seen once. Study results and caveats: Relative to their counterparts shared across all four donors, non-shared clonotypes exhibited diminished generation probabilities. When naive CD4 clonotypes were compared across a few donors, 5% to 5.5% were shared. Inspection by rarefaction showed sorted-subset sequencing to be incomplete despite large depth.

The chain recombines TRBV5-4 with TRBJ2-3; 11 bases agree with TRBD1. This receptor was identified in a man younger than 35 in good health. Source material: naive CD8+ T cells sorted from blood. CDR3 in amino acids: CASRPPGTGGGDTQYF. The CDR3, as DNA: TGTGCCAGCAGACCCCCCGGGACAGGGGGTGGGGATACGCAGTATTTT. The variable domain in full, completed from reference TRBV5-4 and TRBJ2-3, reads ETGVTQSPTHLIKTRGQQVTLRCSSQSGHNTVSWYQQALGQGPQFIFQYYREEENGRGNFPPRFSGLQFPNYSSELNVNALELDDSALYLCASRPPGTGGGDTQYFGPGTRLTVL.